This entry lists 6 T cell receptor beta chains sequenced from one sample in a study of T cell responses to AZD1222 COVID-19 vaccine. Sequencing was performed with immunoSEQ multiplex PCR; in TCRdb, only in-frame clones are kept and a portion is missing. Of nearly 90,000 clones listed, over 75% are singletons. Here the sequenced sample was peripheral blood, taken 28 days after the second AZD1222 dose. The receptor set was obtained from an adult who received the AZD1222 COVID-19 vaccine.

V is TRBV3-1 (or the pseudogene TRBV3-2) and J is TRBJ1-2, with D uncertain. Germline loops: CDR1 LGHDT, CDR2 YNNKEL (reference sequence). The length of the CDR3 is 13 residues. The V gene lost 0 bases and the J gene lost 8 bases, with 10 bases spanning the gap. The chain's CDR3 is CASSQEPQHGYTF. The CDR3 nucleotides are TGTGCCAGCAGCCAAGAGCCACAACACGGCTACACCTTC.

The V call is TRBV7-9, the J call TRBJ1-2, with D perhaps matching TRBD1 (5 bases). Between the trimmed V and J ends, which lost 3 bases and 0 bases, there was a span of 17 bases. Per germline, CDR1 SEHNR and CDR2 FQNEAQ (reference sequence). The CDR3 covers 17 residues. In DNA form, the CDR3 reads TGTGCCAGCAGCTTCAGTGTCAGGGCAACCTCTAACTATGGCTACACCTTC. It codes for CASSFSVRATSNYGYTF.

The chain uses TRBV5-1 and TRBJ1-1; D is unresolved. The length of the CDR3 is 13 residues. From germline, CDR1 is SGHRS and CDR2 YFSETQ. Trimming stripped 4 bases from V and 5 bases from J, with 12 bases between. The chain's CDR3 is CASSPPGETEAFF. The CDR3 DNA is TGCGCCAGCAGCCCACCAGGAGAGACTGAAGCTTTCTTT.

The chain carries TRBV5-4 and TRBJ2-3; 9 positions match TRBD2. Trimming took 4 bases from V and 1 from J; bases not matched to a gene: 4. The CDR3 extends over 15 amino acids. Per germline, CDR1 SGHNT and CDR2 YYREEE (reference sequence). CDR3 sequence reads: CASSPERGGTDTQYF. The CDR3 bases are TGTGCCAGCAGCCCCGAGCGGGGGGGCACAGATACGCAGTATTTT.

The chain is built from TRBV19 and TRBJ1-1, with D possibly matching TRBD1 (5 bases). CDR1 and CDR2 from the germline V gene are LNHDA and SQIVND (reference sequence). V lost 4 bases to trimming and J lost 4 bases, with 16 bases between them. The CDR3 extends over 15 amino acids. The CDR3 coding sequence is TGTGCCAGTAGTAGGGGCGGGGTTGTTAGCACTGAAGCTTTCTTT. This sequence encodes CASSRGGVVSTEAFF.

This chain joins TRBV6-5 and TRBJ1-2; 7 positions match TRBD1. This CDR3 is 13 amino acids long. Germline CDR1 is MNHEY and CDR2 is SVGAGI. After removal of 5 bases from V and 7 bases from J, the junction contained 7 bases not matched to a gene. Here the CDR3 DNA reads TGTGCCAGCAGTCGACAGGGAGAGGGTGGCTACACCTTC. The encoded protein is CASSRQGEGGYTF.